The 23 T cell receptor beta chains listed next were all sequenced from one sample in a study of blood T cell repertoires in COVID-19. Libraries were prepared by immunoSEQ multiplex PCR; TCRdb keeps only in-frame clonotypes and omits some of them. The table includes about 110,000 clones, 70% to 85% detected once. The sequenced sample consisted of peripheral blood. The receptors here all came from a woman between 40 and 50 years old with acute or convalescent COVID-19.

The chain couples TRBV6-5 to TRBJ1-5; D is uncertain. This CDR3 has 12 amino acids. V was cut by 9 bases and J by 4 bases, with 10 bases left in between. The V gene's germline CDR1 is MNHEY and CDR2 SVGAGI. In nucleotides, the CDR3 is TGTGCCAGTGGTACAGAGAATCAGCCCCAGCATTTT. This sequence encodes CASGTENQPQHF.

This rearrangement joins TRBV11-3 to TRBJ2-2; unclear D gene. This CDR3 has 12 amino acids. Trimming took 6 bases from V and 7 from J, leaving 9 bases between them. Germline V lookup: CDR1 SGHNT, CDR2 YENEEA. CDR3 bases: TGTGCCAGCAGTCTAGATCGCGGGGAGCTGTTTTTT. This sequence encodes CASSLDRGELFF.

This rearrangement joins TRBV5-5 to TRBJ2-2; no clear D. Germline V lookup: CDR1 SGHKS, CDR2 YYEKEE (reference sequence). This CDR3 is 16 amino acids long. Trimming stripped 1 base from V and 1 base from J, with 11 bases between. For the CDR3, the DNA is TGTGCCAGCAGCTTGTTACCCGCACAGAACACCGGGGAGCTGTTTTTT. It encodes CASSLLPAQNTGELFF.

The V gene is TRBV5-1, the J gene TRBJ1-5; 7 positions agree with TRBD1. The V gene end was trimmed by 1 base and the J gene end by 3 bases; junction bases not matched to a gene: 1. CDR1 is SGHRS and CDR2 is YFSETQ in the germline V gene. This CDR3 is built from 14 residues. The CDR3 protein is CASSLTGDNQPQHF. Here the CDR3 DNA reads TGCGCCAGCAGCTTGACAGGGGACAATCAGCCCCAGCATTTT.

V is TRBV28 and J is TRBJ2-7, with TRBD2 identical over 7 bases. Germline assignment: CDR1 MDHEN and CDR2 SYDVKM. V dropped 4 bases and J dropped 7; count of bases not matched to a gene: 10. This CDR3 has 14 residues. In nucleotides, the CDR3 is TGTGCCAGCAGTTCGGCCGCGACGGGAGGAGAGCAGTACTTC. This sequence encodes CASSSAATGGEQYF.

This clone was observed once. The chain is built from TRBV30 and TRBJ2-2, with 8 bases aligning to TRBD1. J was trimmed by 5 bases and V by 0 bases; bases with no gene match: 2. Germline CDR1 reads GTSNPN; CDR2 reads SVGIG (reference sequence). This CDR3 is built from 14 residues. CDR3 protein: CAWSVYRGTGELFF. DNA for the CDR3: TGTGCCTGGAGTGTATACAGGGGGACCGGGGAGCTGTTTTTT.

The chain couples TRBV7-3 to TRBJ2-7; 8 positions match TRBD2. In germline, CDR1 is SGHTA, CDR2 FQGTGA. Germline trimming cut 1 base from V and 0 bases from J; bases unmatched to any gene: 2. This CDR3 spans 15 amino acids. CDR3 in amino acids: CASSLSGGTSYEQYF. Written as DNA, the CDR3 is TGTGCCAGCAGCTTAAGCGGGGGGACCTCCTACGAGCAGTACTTC.

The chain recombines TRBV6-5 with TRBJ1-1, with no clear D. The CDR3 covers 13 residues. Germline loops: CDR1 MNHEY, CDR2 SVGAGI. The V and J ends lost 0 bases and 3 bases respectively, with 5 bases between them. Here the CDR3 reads CASSYSAYTEAFF. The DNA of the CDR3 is TGTGCCAGCAGTTACTCGGCCTACACTGAAGCTTTCTTT.

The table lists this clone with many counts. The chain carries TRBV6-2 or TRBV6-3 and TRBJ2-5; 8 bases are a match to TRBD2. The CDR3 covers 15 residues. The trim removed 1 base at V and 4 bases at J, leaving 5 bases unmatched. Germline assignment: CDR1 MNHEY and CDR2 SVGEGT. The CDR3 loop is CASSYLGTSRETQYF. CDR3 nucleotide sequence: TGTGCCAGCAGTTACTTAGGGACTAGTAGAGAGACCCAGTACTTC.

The CDR3 here is CASTIMGPNNEQFF. As DNA, the CDR3 is TGTGCCAGCACCATTATGGGGCCTAACAATGAGCAGTTCTTC. This chain links TRBV5-8 with TRBJ2-1, with a tentative D call TRBD1 (5 bases). V was pared by 6 bases and J by 5 bases, with 15 bases between. CDR1 and CDR2 (germline): SGHTS, YDEGEE. The CDR3 consists of 14 residues.

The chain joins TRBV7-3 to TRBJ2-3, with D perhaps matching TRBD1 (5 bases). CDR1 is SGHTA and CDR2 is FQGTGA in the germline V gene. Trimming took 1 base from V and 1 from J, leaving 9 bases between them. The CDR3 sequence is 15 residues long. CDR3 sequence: CASSLRGLGTDTQYF. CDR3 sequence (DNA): TGTGCCAGCAGCTTAAGGGGCTTAGGCACAGATACGCAGTATTTT.

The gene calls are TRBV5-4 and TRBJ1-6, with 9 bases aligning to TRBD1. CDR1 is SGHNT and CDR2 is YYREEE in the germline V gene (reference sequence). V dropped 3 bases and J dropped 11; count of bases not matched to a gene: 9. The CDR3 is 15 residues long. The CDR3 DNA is TGTGCCAGCAGCTCTGGCGGGACAGGGTCCCCACCCCTCCACTTT. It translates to CASSSGGTGSPPLHF. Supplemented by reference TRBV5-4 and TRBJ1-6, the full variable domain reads ETGVTQSPTHLIKTRGQQVTLRCSSQSGHNTVSWYQQALGQGPQFIFQYYREEENGRGNFPPRFSGLQFPNYSSELNVNALELDDSALYLCASSSGGTGSPPLHFGNGTRLTVT.

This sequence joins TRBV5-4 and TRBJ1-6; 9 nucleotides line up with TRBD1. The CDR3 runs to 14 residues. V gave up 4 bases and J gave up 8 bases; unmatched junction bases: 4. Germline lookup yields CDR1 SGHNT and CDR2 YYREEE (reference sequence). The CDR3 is CASSPGQGYSPLHF. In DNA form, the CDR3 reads TGTGCCAGCAGCCCGGGACAGGGTTATTCACCCCTCCACTTT.

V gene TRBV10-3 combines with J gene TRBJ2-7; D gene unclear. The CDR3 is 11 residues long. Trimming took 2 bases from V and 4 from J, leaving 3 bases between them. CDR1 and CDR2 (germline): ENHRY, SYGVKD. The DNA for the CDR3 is TGTGCCATCAGTGAGGCGTACGAGCAGTACTTC. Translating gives CAISEAYEQYF.

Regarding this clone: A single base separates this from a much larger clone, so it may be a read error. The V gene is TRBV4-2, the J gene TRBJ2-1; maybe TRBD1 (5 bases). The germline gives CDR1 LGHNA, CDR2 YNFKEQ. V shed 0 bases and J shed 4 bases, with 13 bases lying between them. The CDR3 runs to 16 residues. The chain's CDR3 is CASSQDEGEQYNEQFF. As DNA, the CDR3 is TGTGCCAGCAGCCAAGATGAAGGGGAACAATACAATGAGCAGTTCTTC.

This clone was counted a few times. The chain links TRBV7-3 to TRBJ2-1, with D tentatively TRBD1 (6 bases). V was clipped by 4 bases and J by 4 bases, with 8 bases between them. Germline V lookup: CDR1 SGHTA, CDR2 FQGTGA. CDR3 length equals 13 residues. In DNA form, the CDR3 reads TGTGCCAGCAGCTGGGACACATACAATGAGCAGTTCTTC. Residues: CASSWDTYNEQFF. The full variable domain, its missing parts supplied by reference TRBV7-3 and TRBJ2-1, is GAGVSQTPSNKVTEKGKYVELRCDPISGHTALYWYRQSLGQGPEFLIYFQGTGAADDSGLPNDRFFAVRPEGSVSTLKIQRTERGDSAVYLCASSWDTYNEQFFGPGTRLTVL.

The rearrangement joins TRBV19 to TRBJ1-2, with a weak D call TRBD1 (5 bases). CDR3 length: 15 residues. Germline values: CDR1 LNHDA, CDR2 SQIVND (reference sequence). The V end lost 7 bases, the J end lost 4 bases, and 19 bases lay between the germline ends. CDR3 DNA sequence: TGTGCCAGTACTCAAGGAGGGGCAGGGACCTATGGCTACACCTTC. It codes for CASTQGGAGTYGYTF. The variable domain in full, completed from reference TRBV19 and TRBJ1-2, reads DGGITQSPKYLFRKEGQNVTLSCEQNLNHDAMYWYRQDPGQGLRLIYYSQIVNDFQKGDIAEGYSVSREKKESFPLTVTSAQKNPTAFYLCASTQGGAGTYGYTFGSGTRLTVV.

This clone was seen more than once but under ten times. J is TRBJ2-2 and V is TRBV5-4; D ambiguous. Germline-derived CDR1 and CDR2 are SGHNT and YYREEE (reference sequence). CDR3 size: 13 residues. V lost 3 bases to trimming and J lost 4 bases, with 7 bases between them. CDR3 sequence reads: CASSSSSTGELFF. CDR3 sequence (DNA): TGTGCCAGCAGCTCGAGTTCCACCGGGGAGCTGTTTTTT.

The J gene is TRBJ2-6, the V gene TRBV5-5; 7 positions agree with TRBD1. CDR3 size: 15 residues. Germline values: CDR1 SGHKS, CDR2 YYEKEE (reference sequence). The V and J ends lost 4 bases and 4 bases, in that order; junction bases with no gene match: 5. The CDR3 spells CASSATGVGANVLTF. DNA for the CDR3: TGTGCCAGCAGCGCAACAGGGGTCGGGGCCAACGTCCTGACTTTC.

The CDR3 region has the DNA TGTGCCAGCAGCTCCCCGGGGGGTTTGGATGAAAAACTGTTTTTT. Translated: CASSSPGGLDEKLFF. The genes are TRBV7-3 and TRBJ1-4; possible D gene TRBD1, 5 bases. In germline, CDR1 is SGHTA, CDR2 FQGTGA. The length of the CDR3 is 15 residues. V was pared by 4 bases and J by 6 bases, with 15 bases between.

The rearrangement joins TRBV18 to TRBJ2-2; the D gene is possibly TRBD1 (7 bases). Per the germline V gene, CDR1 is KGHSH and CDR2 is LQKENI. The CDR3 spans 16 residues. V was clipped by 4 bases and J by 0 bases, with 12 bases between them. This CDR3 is CASSLRDRTNTGELFF. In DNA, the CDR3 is TGTGCCAGCTCACTGCGGGACAGAACGAACACCGGGGAGCTGTTTTTT.

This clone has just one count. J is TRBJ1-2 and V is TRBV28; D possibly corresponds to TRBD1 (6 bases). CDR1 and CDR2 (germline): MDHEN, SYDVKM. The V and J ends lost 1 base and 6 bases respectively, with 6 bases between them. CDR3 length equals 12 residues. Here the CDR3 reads CASSLSGDGYTF. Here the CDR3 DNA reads TGTGCCAGCAGTTTATCAGGGGATGGCTACACCTTC.

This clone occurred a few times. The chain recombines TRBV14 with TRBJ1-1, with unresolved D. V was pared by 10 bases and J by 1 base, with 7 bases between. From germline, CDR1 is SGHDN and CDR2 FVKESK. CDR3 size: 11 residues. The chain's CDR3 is CATRKNTEAFF. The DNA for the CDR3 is TGTGCCACGCGGAAGAACACTGAAGCTTTCTTT.